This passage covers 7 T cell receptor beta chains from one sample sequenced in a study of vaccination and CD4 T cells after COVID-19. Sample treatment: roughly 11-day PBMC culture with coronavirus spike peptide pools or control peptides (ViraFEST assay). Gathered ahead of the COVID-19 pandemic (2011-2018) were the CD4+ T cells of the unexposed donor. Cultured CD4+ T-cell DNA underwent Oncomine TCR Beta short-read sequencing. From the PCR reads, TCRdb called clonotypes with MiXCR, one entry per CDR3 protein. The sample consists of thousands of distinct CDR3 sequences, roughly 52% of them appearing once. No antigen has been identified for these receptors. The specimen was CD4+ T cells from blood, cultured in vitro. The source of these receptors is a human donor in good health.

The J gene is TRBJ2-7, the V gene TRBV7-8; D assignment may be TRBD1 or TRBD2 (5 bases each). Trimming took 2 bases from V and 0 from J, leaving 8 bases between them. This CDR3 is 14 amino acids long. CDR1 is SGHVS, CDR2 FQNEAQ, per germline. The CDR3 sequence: CASSLSGSSYEQYF. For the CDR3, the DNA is TGTGCCAGCAGCTTATCAGGGAGCTCCTACGAGCAGTACTTC.

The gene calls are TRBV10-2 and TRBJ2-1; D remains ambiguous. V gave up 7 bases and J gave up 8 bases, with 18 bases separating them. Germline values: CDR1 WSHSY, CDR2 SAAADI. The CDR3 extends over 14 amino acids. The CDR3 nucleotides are TGCGCCAGCATTCTCGCCCTTAATGGAGATGAGCAGTTCTTC. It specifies CASILALNGDEQFF.

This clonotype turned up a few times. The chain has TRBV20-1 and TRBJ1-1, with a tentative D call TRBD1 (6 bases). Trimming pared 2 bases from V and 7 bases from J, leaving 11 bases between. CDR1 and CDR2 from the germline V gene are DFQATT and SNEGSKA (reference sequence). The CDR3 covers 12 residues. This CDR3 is CSARRTENEAFF. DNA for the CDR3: TGCAGTGCTAGACGGACAGAAAATGAAGCTTTCTTT.

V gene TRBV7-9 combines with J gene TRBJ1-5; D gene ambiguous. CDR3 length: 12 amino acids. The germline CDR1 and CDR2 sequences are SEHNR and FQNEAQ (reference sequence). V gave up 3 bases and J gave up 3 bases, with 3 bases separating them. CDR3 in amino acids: CASSFPNQPQHF. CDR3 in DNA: TGTGCCAGCAGCTTCCCCAATCAGCCCCAGCATTTT.

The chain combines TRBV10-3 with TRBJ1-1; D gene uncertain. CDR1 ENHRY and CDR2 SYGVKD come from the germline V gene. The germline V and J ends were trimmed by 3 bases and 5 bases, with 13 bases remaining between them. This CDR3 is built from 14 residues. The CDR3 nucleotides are TGTGCCATCAGTGACGAGGGAGTTGGGACTGAAGCTTTCTTT. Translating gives CAISDEGVGTEAFF.

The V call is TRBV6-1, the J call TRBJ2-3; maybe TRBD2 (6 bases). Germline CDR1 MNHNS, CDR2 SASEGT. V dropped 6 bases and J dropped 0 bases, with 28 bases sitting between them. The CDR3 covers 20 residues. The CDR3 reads CASSQHPPGRRRGSTDTQYF. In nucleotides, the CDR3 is TGTGCCAGCAGCCAACATCCCCCCGGAAGGCGGCGGGGAAGCACAGATACGCAGTATTTT.

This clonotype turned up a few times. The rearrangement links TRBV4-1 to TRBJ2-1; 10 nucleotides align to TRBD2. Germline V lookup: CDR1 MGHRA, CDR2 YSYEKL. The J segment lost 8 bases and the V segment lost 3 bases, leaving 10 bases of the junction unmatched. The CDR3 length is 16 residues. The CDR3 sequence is CASSQRVASGSDEQFF. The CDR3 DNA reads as TGCGCCAGCAGCCAGCGGGTAGCTAGCGGGAGCGATGAGCAGTTCTTC.